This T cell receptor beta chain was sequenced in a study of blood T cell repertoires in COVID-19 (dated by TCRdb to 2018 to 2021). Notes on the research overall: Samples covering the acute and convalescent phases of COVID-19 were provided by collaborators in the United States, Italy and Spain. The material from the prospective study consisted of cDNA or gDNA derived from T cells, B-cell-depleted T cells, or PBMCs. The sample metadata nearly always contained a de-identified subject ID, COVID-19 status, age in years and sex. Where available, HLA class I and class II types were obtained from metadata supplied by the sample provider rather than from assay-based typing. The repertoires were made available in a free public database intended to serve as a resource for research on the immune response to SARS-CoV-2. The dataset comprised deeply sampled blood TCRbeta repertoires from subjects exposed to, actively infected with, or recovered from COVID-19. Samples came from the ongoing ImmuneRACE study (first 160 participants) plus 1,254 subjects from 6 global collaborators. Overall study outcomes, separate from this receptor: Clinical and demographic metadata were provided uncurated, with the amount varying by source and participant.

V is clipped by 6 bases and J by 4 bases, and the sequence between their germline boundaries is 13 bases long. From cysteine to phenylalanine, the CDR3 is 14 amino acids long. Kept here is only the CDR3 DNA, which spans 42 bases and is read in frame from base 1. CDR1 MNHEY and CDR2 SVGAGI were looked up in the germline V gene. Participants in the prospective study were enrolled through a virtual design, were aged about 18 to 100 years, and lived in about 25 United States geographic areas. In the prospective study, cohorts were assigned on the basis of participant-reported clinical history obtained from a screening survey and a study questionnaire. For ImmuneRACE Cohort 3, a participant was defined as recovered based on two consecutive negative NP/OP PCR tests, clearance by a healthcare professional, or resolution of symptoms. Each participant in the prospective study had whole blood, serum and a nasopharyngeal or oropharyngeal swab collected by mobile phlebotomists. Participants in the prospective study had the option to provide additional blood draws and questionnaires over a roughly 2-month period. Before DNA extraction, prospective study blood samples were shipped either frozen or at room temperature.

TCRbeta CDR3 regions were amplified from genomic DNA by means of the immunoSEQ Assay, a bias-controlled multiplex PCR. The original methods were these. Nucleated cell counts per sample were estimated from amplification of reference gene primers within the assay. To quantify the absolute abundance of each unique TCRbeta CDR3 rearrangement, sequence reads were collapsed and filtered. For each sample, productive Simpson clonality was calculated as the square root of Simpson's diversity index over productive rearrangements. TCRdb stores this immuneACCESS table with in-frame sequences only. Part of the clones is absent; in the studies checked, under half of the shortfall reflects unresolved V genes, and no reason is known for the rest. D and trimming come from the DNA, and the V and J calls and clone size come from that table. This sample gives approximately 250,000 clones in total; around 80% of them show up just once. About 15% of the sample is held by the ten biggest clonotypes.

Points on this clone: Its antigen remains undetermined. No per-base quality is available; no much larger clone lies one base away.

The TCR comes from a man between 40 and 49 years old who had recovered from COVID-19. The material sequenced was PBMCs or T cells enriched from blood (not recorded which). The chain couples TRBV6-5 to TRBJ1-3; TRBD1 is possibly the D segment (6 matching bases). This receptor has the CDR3 CASRETGGGNTIYF. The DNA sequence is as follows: TGTGCCAGCAGGGAGACAGGCGGGGGAAACACCATATATTTT.